This T cell receptor (beta chain) was recorded in a study of post-analysis software for immune sequencing data. The CDR3 sequence is 15 residues long. Per the germline V gene, CDR1 is DFQATT and CDR2 is SNEGSKA (reference sequence). The library was made from cDNA and included unique molecular identifiers. One entry per CDR3 protein results from TCRdb running MiXCR on the PCR reads. In the table there are about 570,000 distinct CDR3 sequences, around a third of which are singletons. Study-level points and caveats: The study found TRBV5-6, TRBV5-1 and TRBV20-1 among a few TRBV segments more frequent in patients than controls.

As for this clonotype: Its antigen is not identified. One junction end does not reproduce the germline sequence, and a read error may be involved.

The chain links TRBV20-1 to TRBJ1-4; 7 bases line up with TRBD1. The receptor was derived from a girl aged 2-17 years with multiple sclerosis. Sequencing was performed on blood. In DNA form, the CDR3 reads TGCAGTGCCAGAGCTCGGACAGGAACTCCTGAAAAACTGTTTTTT. Translating it yields CSARARTGTPEKLFF.